This is a list of T cell receptor beta chains from one sample in a study of T cells after yellow fever vaccination. TCRdb fed the 5' RACE reads into MiXCR, producing one record per CDR3 protein. The profile covers around 310,000 distinct CDR3 sequences, with 8.7% appearing a single time and approximately 18% taken by the ten largest. Material: PBMCs, obtained on the day of the first yellow fever vaccination. These receptors all come from a young man who received the YFV17D yellow fever vaccine. CDR3s include the opening cysteine and the closing phenylalanine or tryptophan. D genes are given only for firm matches. Rows may omit the clone size; those that give it use once, few, many or a size class.

>TRBJ1-1|few|NA|TRBV5-1
CASSLVPGGNTEAFF
TGCGCCAGCAGCTTGGTCCCGGGTGGGAACACTGAAGCTTTCTTT
>TRBJ1-1|NA|NA|TRBV6-1
CAVTPGPGVTEAFF
TGTGCCGTTACCCCCGGGCCAGGGGTCACTGAAGCTTTCTTT
>TRBJ2-2|many|NA|TRBV5-1
CASSLEAGTGELFF
TGCGCCAGCAGCTTGGAAGCAGGCACCGGGGAGCTGTTTTTT
>TRBJ2-2|many|NA|TRBV6-5
CASSYRTWVAGELFF
TGTGCCAGCAGCTATCGCACGTGGGTAGCCGGGGAGCTGTTTTTT
>TRBJ2-7|many|NA|TRBV4-2
CASSPDRRSNEQYF
TGTGCCAGCAGCCCTGACCGCAGGTCCAACGAGCAGTACTTC
>TRBJ2-3|many|NA|TRBV7-8
CASSSLGTDTQYF
TGTGCCAGCAGCTCCTTGGGGACAGATACGCAGTATTTT
>TRBJ2-5|many|TRBD1|TRBV7-9
CASSFQGAQETQYF
TGTGCCAGCAGCTTCCAGGGGGCTCAAGAGACCCAGTACTTC
>TRBJ2-1|NA|TRBD1|TRBV7-2
CASSLVVGQGNSQFF
TGTGCCAGCAGCTTAGTGGTGGGACAGGGTAATTCACAGTTCTTC
>TRBJ2-1|few|NA|TRBV4-3
CASSQDPSLGYNEQFF
TGCGCCAGCAGCCAAGATCCTAGCTTAGGATACAATGAGCAGTTCTTC
>TRBJ2-5|few|TRBD1|TRBV12-3/TRBV12-4
CASSLSVRGNQETQYF
TGTGCCAGCAGTTTATCCGTCAGGGGGAACCAAGAGACCCAGTACTTC
>TRBJ2-5|few|TRBD2|TRBV4-1
CASSQDGLAGSETQYF
TGCGCCAGCAGCCAAGATGGGCTAGCGGGGTCTGAGACCCAGTACTTC
>TRBJ1-2|NA|NA|TRBV4-2
CASSQVTGNFYGYTF
TGTGCCAGCAGCCAAGTAACAGGGAACTTCTATGGCTACACCTTC
>TRBJ2-4|NA|NA|TRBV9
CASSVGGAKNIQYF
TGTGCCAGCAGCGTAGGGGGAGCCAAAAACATTCAGTACTTC
>TRBJ2-1|NA|TRBD2|TRBV29-1
CSVDSGGYNEQFF
TGCAGCGTTGACAGCGGGGGTTACAATGAGCAGTTCTTC
>TRBJ2-5|few|NA|TRBV6-1
CASSQTGPPRTQYF
TGTGCCAGCAGTCAAACAGGACCACCAAGAACCCAGTACTTC
>TRBJ1-3|NA|NA|TRBV4-1
CASTPAGTETFGNTIYF
TGCGCCAGCACCCCCGCCGGGACGGAGACTTTTGGAAACACCATATATTTT
>TRBJ1-1|few|NA|TRBV20-1
CSATGVYTEAFF
TGCAGTGCTACGGGGGTCTACACTGAAGCTTTCTTT
>TRBJ2-3|NA|NA|TRBV5-1
CASSRGSLTDRDTQYF
TGCGCCAGCAGTCGGGGGTCACTCACCGATCGGGATACGCAGTATTTT
>TRBJ2-3|NA|NA|TRBV12-3/TRBV12-4
CASSLSRADTQYF
TGTGCCAGCAGTTTATCCCGGGCAGATACGCAGTATTTT
>TRBJ2-1|NA|TRBD2|TRBV7-2
CASSLGLAGGSEQFF
TGTGCCAGCAGCTTGGGACTAGCGGGGGGCTCGGAGCAGTTCTTC
>TRBJ1-5|NA|NA|TRBV10-3
CAISARTDSNQPQHF
TGTGCCATCAGTGCGCGCACTGATAGCAATCAGCCCCAGCATTTT
>TRBJ2-3|NA|TRBD2|TRBV20-1
CSAVAGGPTDTQYF
TGCAGTGCTGTAGCGGGGGGGCCGACAGATACGCAGTATTTT
>TRBJ2-5|NA|NA|TRBV4-2
CASSQETGKETQYF
TGTGCCAGCAGCCAAGAGACGGGAAAAGAGACCCAGTACTTC
>TRBJ1-2|many|NA|TRBV5-1
CASRAGADDGYTF
TGCGCCAGCAGGGCCGGGGCCGACGATGGCTACACCTTC